Below are 7 T cell receptor beta chains sequenced from a single sample in a study of shared clonotypes between healthy human individuals. Data came from immunoSEQ multiplex PCR; TCRdb stores just in-frame clones and leaves some out. This table has approximately 840,000 clones, about 97% appearing once. Naive CD8 cells comprised CD45RO-negative, CCR7-positively selected cells, excluding terminally differentiated effector memory CD45RA+ cells. Input material: naive CD8+ T cells sorted from blood. These receptors were collected from a man younger than 40 in good health.

The CDR3 sequence is CASSGPTNQPQHF. Here the CDR3 DNA reads TGCGCCAGCAGTGGGCCAACAAATCAGCCCCAGCATTTT. V is TRBV10-2 and J is TRBJ1-5; no clear D gene. Looked up from germline, CDR1 is WSHSY and CDR2 is SAAADI. V lost 4 bases and J 4 bases, leaving 8 bases between the germline ends. The CDR3 loop spans 13 amino acids.

The rearrangement joins TRBV6-5 to TRBJ1-5, with a possible D match to TRBD1 (5 bases). The CDR3 totals 13 residues. Germline values: CDR1 MNHEY, CDR2 SVGAGI. V gave up 4 bases and J gave up 2 bases, with 6 bases separating them. CDR3 sequence: CASSSGGNQPQHF. The DNA of the CDR3 is TGTGCCAGCAGTTCGGGGGGCAATCAGCCCCAGCATTTT.

The chain uses TRBV7-9 and TRBJ2-7, with D possibly TRBD2 on 6 matching bases. The CDR3 has 15 amino acids. Germline V CDR1 and CDR2: SEHNR, FQNEAQ (reference sequence). V was shortened by 2 bases and J by 2 bases, with 13 bases between the two germline ends. The CDR3 loop is CASSLSKSGAYEQYF. In DNA form, the CDR3 reads TGTGCCAGCAGCTTATCTAAGTCGGGGGCCTACGAGCAGTACTTC.

The genes are TRBV6-5 and TRBJ2-7; D gene unclear. CDR3 length: 14 residues. Between the trimmed V and J ends, which lost 0 bases and 9 bases, there was a span of 15 bases. Germline V CDR1 and CDR2: MNHEY, SVGAGI. This CDR3 reads CASSYSTRQEPQYF. The CDR3 nucleotides read TGTGCCAGCAGTTACTCGACTCGTCAGGAACCGCAGTACTTC.

The rearrangement uses TRBV27 and TRBJ2-1, with a weak D call TRBD2 (6 bases). Germline V gene lookup returns CDR1 MNHEY and CDR2 SMNVEV (reference sequence). The CDR3 is 14 residues long. V lost 3 bases and J 6 bases, leaving 12 bases between the germline ends. CDR3 sequence (DNA): TGTGCCAGCAGTTTTAGCGGAATAATCAATGAGCAGTTCTTC. Its protein product is CASSFSGIINEQFF.

This clone was observed a single time. This sequence joins TRBV10-3 and TRBJ2-7; D remains ambiguous. There are 15 residues in the CDR3. Trimming pared 0 bases from V and 5 bases from J, leaving 14 bases between. The germline V gene encodes CDR1 ENHRY and CDR2 SYGVKD. CDR3 nucleotides: TGTGCCATCAGTGAGTCTATCCGTAGCCCTCACGAGCAGTACTTC. Its translation is CAISESIRSPHEQYF.

The chain links TRBV29-1 to TRBJ1-5; D gene ambiguous. Trimming removed 4 bases from V and 0 bases from J, with 7 bases in between. The germline gives CDR1 SQVTM, CDR2 ANQGSEA. This CDR3 comprises 13 residues. DNA for the CDR3: TGCAGCGTTGGGGCAGATAGCAATCAGCCCCAGCATTTT. It yields the protein CSVGADSNQPQHF.